This TCR beta chain was captured by sequencing in a study of control samples from healthy donors and cancer patients. This CDR3 is 14 amino acids long. Per germline, CDR1 MDHEN and CDR2 SYDVKM. V was shortened by 1 base and J by 4 bases, with 10 bases between the two germline ends. Only in-frame clones appear in the TCRdb table, and some are missing; sequencing was by immunoSEQ multiplex PCR. Found here are over 150,000 clones, over 95% of them singletons; the top ten hold just over 1%. The sequence derives from a woman aged 30 to 39 in good health. The sample taken for sequencing was blood. This chain links TRBV28 with TRBJ1-2, with D hard to call. The CDR3 DNA sequence: TGTGCCAGCAGTTTATACGCAGTGAGCTATGGCTACACCTTC. Protein product: CASSLYAVSYGYTF.